This T cell receptor (beta chain) stems from a study of shared clonotypes between healthy human individuals. Study results and caveats: The sharing of 5% to 5.5% of naive CD4 clonotypes was seen across a handful of donors. As a rule, naive subsets had a larger estimated richness than memory subsets.

In the original workflow: Filtering differed, since immunoSEQ gave only junction sequences and no quality scores. TCRdb keeps only in-frame clones here, not all; method: immunoSEQ multiplex PCR. The V and J calls and clone size are taken from that table; D and trimming were inferred from the DNA. The sample lists hundreds of thousands of clones; around four fifths were seen once. This clone came up once. Its antigen is undetermined. CDR1 MNHEY and CDR2 SVGAGI come from the germline V gene. The CDR3 runs 15 residues. V shed 5 bases, J shed 3 bases, and the junction held 8 bases outside the gene matches.

This clonotype was obtained from a woman in her twenties or thirties in good health. This chain connects TRBV6-5 to TRBJ2-3; TRBD1 agrees at 7 bases. The material sequenced was memory CD4+ T cells sorted from blood. Subset noted: CD45RA-negative fraction. The CDR3 is CASSQQGLVTDTQYF. The CDR3 DNA reads as TGTGCCAGCAGTCAACAGGGGTTGGTGACAGATACGCAGTATTTT.